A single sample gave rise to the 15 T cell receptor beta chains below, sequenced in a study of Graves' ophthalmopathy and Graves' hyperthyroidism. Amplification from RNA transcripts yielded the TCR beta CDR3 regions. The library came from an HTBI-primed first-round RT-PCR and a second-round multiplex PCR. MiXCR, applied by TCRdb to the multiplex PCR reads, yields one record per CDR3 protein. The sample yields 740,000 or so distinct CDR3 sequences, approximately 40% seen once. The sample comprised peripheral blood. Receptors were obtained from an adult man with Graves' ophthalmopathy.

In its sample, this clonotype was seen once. DNA for the CDR3: TGCAGCGCAGACAGGGGGGATGGCTACACCTTC. Translating it yields CSADRGDGYTF. The chain uses TRBV29-1 and TRBJ1-2; TRBD1 matches 9 bases. Germline lookup yields CDR1 SQVTM and CDR2 ANQGSEA. This CDR3 spans 11 amino acids. V was pared by 7 bases and J by 6 bases, with 3 bases of the junction left unmatched. The entire variable domain, with the rest obtained from reference TRBV29-1 and TRBJ1-2, is as follows: SAVISQKPSRDICQRGTSLTIQCQVDSQVTMMFWYRQQPGQSLTLIATANQGSEATYESGFVIDKFPISRPNLTFSTLTVSNMSPEDSSIYLCSADRGDGYTFGSGTRLTVV.

The CDR3 DNA is TGTGCCAGCAGCGCACCGTTAGGGACGGCCGGTGGCTACACCTTC. This encodes CASSAPLGTAGGYTF. V is TRBV5-4 and J is TRBJ1-2, with a possible D match to TRBD1 (5 bases). The ends were cut back, 4 bases at V and 7 bases at J, with 20 bases in the middle. The germline V gene has CDR1 SGHNT and CDR2 YYREEE (reference sequence). The CDR3 spans 15 residues.

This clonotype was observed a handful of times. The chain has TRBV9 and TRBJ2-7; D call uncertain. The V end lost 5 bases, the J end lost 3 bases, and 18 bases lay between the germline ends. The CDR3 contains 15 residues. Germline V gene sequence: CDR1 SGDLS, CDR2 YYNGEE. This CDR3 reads CASSLSILTRYEQYF. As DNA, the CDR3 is TGTGCCAGCAGTTTATCTATCCTTACACGCTACGAGCAGTACTTC.

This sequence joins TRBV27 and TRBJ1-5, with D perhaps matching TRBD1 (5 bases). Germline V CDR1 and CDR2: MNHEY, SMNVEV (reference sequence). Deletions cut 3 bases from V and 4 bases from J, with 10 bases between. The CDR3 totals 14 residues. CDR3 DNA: TGTGCCAGCAGTTTGGGCAGGGTTAATCAGCCCCAGCATTTT. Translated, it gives CASSLGRVNQPQHF.

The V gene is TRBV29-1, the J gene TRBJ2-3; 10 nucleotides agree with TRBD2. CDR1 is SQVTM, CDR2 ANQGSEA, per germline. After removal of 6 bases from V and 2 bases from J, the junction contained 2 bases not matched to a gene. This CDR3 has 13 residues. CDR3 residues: CSVSGRATDTQYF. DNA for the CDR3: TGCAGCGTGAGCGGGAGGGCCACAGATACGCAGTATTTT.

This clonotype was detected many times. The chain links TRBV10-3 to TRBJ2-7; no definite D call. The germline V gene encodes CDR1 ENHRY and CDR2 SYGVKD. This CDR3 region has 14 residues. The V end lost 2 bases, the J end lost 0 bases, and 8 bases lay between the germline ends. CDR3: CAISESQTSYEQYF. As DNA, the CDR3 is TGTGCCATCAGTGAGAGTCAGACCTCCTACGAGCAGTACTTC.

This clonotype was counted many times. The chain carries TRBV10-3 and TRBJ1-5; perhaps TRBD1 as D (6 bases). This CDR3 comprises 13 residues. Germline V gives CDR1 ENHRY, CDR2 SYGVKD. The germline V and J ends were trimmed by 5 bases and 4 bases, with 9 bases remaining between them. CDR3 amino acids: CAISHRENQPQHF. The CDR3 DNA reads TGTGCCATCAGTCACAGGGAGAATCAGCCCCAGCATTTT.

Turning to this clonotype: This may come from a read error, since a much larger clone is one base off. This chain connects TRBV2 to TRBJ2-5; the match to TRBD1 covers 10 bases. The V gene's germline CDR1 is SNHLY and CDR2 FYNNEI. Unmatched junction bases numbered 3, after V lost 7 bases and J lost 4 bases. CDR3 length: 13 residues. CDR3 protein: CASIRDRGETQYF. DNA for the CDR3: TGTGCCAGCATCCGGGACAGGGGAGAGACCCAGTACTTC.

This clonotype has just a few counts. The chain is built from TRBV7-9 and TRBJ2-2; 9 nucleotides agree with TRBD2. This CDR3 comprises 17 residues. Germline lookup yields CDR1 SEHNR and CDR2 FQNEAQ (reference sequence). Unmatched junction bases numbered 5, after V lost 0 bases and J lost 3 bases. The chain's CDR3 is CASSLASGGTYTGELFF. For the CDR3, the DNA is TGTGCCAGCAGCTTAGCCAGCGGGGGGACGTACACCGGGGAGCTGTTTTTT.

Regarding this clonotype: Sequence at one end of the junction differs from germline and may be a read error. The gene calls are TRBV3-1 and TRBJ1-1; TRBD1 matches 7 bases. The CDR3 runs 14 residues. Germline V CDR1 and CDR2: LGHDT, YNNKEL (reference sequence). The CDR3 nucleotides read TGTGCCAGCAGCCAAGAACGGGTAGGGGGCCTTTGGAGCTTT. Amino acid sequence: CASSQERVGGLWSF.

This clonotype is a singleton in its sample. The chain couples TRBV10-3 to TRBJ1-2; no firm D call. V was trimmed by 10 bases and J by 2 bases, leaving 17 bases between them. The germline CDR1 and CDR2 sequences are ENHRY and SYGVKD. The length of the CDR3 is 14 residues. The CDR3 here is CASSQGRGNYGYTF. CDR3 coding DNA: TGTGCCAGCAGCCAAGGACGGGGAAACTATGGCTACACCTTC.

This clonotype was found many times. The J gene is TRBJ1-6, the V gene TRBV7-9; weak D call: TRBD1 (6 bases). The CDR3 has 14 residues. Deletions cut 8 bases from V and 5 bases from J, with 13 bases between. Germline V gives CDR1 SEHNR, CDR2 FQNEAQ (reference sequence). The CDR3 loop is CASLSDSNNSPLHF. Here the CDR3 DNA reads TGTGCCAGCCTATCGGACAGCAATAATTCACCCCTCCACTTT. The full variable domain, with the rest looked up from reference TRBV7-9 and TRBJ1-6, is DTGVSQNPRHKITKRGQNVTFRCDPISEHNRLYWYRQTLGQGPEFLTYFQNEAQLEKSRLLSDRFSAERPKGSFSTLEIQRTEQGDSAMYLCASLSDSNNSPLHFGNGTRLTVT.

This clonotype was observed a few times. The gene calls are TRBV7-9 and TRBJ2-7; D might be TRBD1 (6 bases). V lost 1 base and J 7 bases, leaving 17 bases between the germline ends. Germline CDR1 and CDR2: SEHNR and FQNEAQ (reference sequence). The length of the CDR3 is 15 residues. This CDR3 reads CASSLEGTPQWEQYF. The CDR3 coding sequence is TGTGCCAGCAGCTTAGAGGGGACACCTCAGTGGGAGCAGTACTTC.

DNA of the CDR3: TGTGCCAGCAGCGCAGGGCTCGGGAACAATTCACCCCTCCACTTT. Amino acids: CASSAGLGNNSPLHF. The V gene is TRBV9, the J gene TRBJ1-6; D perhaps matches TRBD1 (5 bases). V lost 3 bases, J lost 7 bases, and 14 bases lay in between. The CDR3 consists of 15 residues. CDR1 is SGDLS and CDR2 is YYNGEE in the germline V gene.

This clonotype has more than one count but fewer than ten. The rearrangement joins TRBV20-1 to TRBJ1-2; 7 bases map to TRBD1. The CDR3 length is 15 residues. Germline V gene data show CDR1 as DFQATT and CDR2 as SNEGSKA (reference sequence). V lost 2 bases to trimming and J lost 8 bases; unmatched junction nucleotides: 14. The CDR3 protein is CSARRPGTADLGYTF. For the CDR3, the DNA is TGCAGTGCTAGACGTCCCGGGACAGCCGACTTAGGCTACACCTTC.